This entry features one T cell receptor beta chain sequence. This sample is part of a study of blood T cell repertoires in COVID-19. On the study more broadly: The study drew acute and convalescent COVID-19 samples from the United States, Italy and Spain.

In the authors' methods: For nucleated cells, counts were estimated from reference gene primer amplification. Profiled with immunoSEQ multiplex PCR; TCRdb holds only in-frame clones, not every one. The V and J calls and clone size are taken from that table; D and trimming were inferred from the DNA. The data show about 260,000 clones, 70% to 90% seen once. Cohort placement rested on clinical history that participants reported themselves. No more than 2 weeks before study entry, exposed participants had met a case of COVID-19. There are 17 residues in the CDR3. Germline trimming cut 8 bases from V and 0 bases from J; bases unmatched to any gene: 14. Germline V gene sequence: CDR1 MGHRA, CDR2 YSYEKL.

The source is a man aged 50-59 years who had been exposed to COVID-19. The gene calls are TRBV4-1 and TRBJ2-5; 8 nucleotides align to TRBD2. Sequencing was done on a sample of PBMCs or T cells enriched from blood (not recorded which). The CDR3 loop reads CASRPQLADLYQETQYF. DNA of the CDR3: TGCGCCAGCCGCCCGCAACTAGCGGACTTGTACCAAGAGACCCAGTACTTC.